Shown below are 16 T cell receptor beta chains from a single sample sequenced in a study of blood T cell repertoires in COVID-19. The repertoire was sequenced with immunoSEQ multiplex PCR; TCRdb's copy has only in-frame clones and lacks some. This table has 300,000 to 400,000 clones, roughly 90% appearing once. The sequencing input was peripheral blood. These TCRs come from a woman aged 25-40 years with COVID-19, enrolled during active disease.

The chain recombines TRBV2 with TRBJ2-3, with TRBD2 identical over 8 bases. Germline V gene sequence: CDR1 SNHLY, CDR2 FYNNEI. The CDR3 is made up of 9 amino acids. CDR3 DNA sequence: TGTAATAGCGGGGATCCGCAGTATTTT. This translates into CNSGDPQYF. The variable domain in full, with the rest retrieved from reference TRBV2 and TRBJ2-3, is EPEVTQTPSHQVTQMGQEVILRCVPISNHLYFYWYRQILGQKVEFLVSFYNNEISEKSEIFDDQFSVERPDGSNFTLKIRSTKLEDSAMYFCNSGDPQYFGPGTRLTVL.

The chain has TRBV7-8 and TRBJ2-5; 8 positions agree with TRBD2. J was trimmed by 5 bases and V by 5 bases; bases with no gene match: 7. The CDR3 covers 14 residues. Germline CDR1 reads SGHVS; CDR2 reads FQNEAQ. CDR3 protein: CASSAAGVSETQYF. In DNA, the CDR3 is TGTGCCAGCAGCGCAGCGGGAGTAAGTGAGACCCAGTACTTC.

Only one count was recorded for this clone. This chain connects TRBV28 to TRBJ2-3; no clear D gene. The CDR3 has 16 amino acids. Germline V gives CDR1 MDHEN, CDR2 SYDVKM. The V end was cut by 4 bases, the J end by 2 bases, with 16 bases between. The CDR3 loop is CASSSSHQRHTDTQYF. DNA for the CDR3: TGTGCCAGCAGTTCCTCGCATCAACGACACACAGATACGCAGTATTTT.

CDR3 sequence reads: CASRKRWESSEQYV. The CDR3, as DNA: TGTGCCAGCCGTAAAAGGTGGGAGTCCTCCGAGCAGTACGTC. The chain recombines TRBV6-5 with TRBJ2-7; D is possibly TRBD2 (5 bases). Germline loops: CDR1 MNHEY, CDR2 SVGAGI. The CDR3 is made up of 14 amino acids.

V and J are TRBV24-1 and TRBJ2-2, with TRBD1 as a possible D gene (5 bases). This CDR3 is 16 amino acids long. Per germline, CDR1 KGHDR and CDR2 SFDVKD. Trimming took off 0 bases at V and 7 bases at J, with 14 bases between the two ends. CDR3 bases: TGTGCCACCAGTGATTTGGGACGTAACAGGATCGGGGAGCTGTTTTTT. Residues: CATSDLGRNRIGELFF.

This clone was seen just once. CDR3 sequence reads: CASSPEDRGLFF. In DNA, the CDR3 is TGTGCCAGCAGCCCAGAGGACAGAGGACTGTTTTTT. The chain has TRBV11-2 and TRBJ2-2, with D perhaps matching TRBD1 (6 bases). Germline CDR1 reads SGHAT; CDR2 reads FQNNGV. Deletions cut 5 bases from V and 14 bases from J, with 15 bases between. The CDR3 extends over 12 amino acids.

CDR3 amino acids: CATSDWSGSADTQYF. CDR3 bases: TGTGCCACCAGTGATTGGAGCGGGAGTGCAGATACGCAGTATTTT. This chain links TRBV24-1 with TRBJ2-3, with 8 nucleotides matching TRBD2. J gave up 4 bases and V 2 bases, and 4 bases lay outside the gene matches. This CDR3 spans 15 amino acids. Germline lookup yields CDR1 KGHDR and CDR2 SFDVKD.

The CDR3 bases are TGTGCCAGCAGCCCCGAAGGGGGCAGCTCCTACAATGAGCAGTTCTTC. It specifies CASSPEGGSSYNEQFF. V gene TRBV7-6 combines with J gene TRBJ2-1, with TRBD1 matching 7 bases. V was pared by 5 bases and J by 0 bases, with 7 bases of the junction left unmatched. CDR1 and CDR2 (germline): SGHVS, FNYEAQ. This CDR3 is built from 16 residues.

This chain joins TRBV7-2 and TRBJ2-3; 8 bases fit TRBD2. CDR1 and CDR2 from the germline V gene are SGHTA and FQGNSA. V dropped 2 bases and J dropped 4; count of bases not matched to a gene: 5. This CDR3 has 15 residues. DNA for the CDR3: TGTGCCAGCAGCTTACCGGGAGGGTTGCCAGATACGCAGTATTTT. Amino acid sequence: CASSLPGGLPDTQYF.

The J gene is TRBJ1-1, the V gene TRBV9; D is undetermined. This CDR3 has 11 residues. The ends were cut back, 0 bases at V and 8 bases at J, with 5 bases in the middle. CDR1 SGDLS and CDR2 YYNGEE come from the germline V gene. CDR3 in DNA: TGTGCCAGCAGCGTAGTCACAGAAGCTTTCTTT. This translates into CASSVVTEAFF.

J is TRBJ2-1 and V is TRBV5-6; 7 bases fit TRBD1. The CDR3 has 13 amino acids. Germline loops: CDR1 SGHDT, CDR2 YYEEEE. V shed 5 bases and J 6 bases; nucleotides not matched to a gene: 5. The CDR3 nucleotides read TGTGCCAGCAGTGAGGGGGCGAGCAATGAGCAGTTCTTC. Translating gives CASSEGASNEQFF.

The rearrangement links TRBV5-1 to TRBJ1-1; TRBD1 matches at 7 bases. From germline, CDR1 is SGHRS and CDR2 YFSETQ. V lost 4 bases to trimming and J lost 0 bases; unmatched junction nucleotides: 6. CDR3 size: 15 residues. The CDR3 nucleotides are TGCGCCAGCAGCCCGGCAGGGGGAATGAACACTGAAGCTTTCTTT. Its protein is CASSPAGGMNTEAFF.

V is TRBV5-4 and J is TRBJ2-3, with D hard to call. This CDR3 is 12 amino acids long. The ends were cut back, 3 bases at V and 1 base at J, with 3 bases in the middle. Germline values: CDR1 SGHNT, CDR2 YYREEE (reference sequence). The DNA of the CDR3 is TGTGCCAGCAGCTCCGGCACAGATACGCAGTATTTT. Amino acids: CASSSGTDTQYF.

This clone was seen at least ten times. The V and J genes are TRBV19 and TRBJ1-1; 9 nucleotides align to TRBD1. V was clipped by 3 bases and J by 2 bases; unmatched bases: 7. The CDR3 sequence is 16 residues long. The germline V gene encodes CDR1 LNHDA and CDR2 SQIVND (reference sequence). The CDR3: CASSIRGQGDNTEAFF. CDR3 DNA: TGTGCCAGTAGTATTCGGGGACAGGGAGATAACACTGAAGCTTTCTTT.

This clone came up once. The chain couples TRBV7-2 to TRBJ2-1; TRBD2 matches at 7 bases. Per the germline V gene, CDR1 is SGHTA and CDR2 is FQGNSA. The CDR3 runs 15 residues. Trimming took 2 bases from V and 4 from J; bases not matched to a gene: 5. In nucleotides, the CDR3 is TGTGCCAGCAGCTTATGGGCTAGCGGATACAATGAGCAGTTCTTC. Its protein product is CASSLWASGYNEQFF.

The chain combines TRBV6-2 or TRBV6-3 with TRBJ2-7, with a weak D call TRBD2 (6 bases). Between the trimmed V and J ends, which lost 3 bases and 7 bases, there was a span of 13 bases. CDR3 size: 13 residues. Germline V gene data show CDR1 as MNHEY and CDR2 as SVGEGT. This chain's CDR3 is CASSYEVGGEQYV. The DNA of the CDR3 is TGTGCCAGCAGTTATGAAGTCGGGGGAGAGCAGTACGTC.